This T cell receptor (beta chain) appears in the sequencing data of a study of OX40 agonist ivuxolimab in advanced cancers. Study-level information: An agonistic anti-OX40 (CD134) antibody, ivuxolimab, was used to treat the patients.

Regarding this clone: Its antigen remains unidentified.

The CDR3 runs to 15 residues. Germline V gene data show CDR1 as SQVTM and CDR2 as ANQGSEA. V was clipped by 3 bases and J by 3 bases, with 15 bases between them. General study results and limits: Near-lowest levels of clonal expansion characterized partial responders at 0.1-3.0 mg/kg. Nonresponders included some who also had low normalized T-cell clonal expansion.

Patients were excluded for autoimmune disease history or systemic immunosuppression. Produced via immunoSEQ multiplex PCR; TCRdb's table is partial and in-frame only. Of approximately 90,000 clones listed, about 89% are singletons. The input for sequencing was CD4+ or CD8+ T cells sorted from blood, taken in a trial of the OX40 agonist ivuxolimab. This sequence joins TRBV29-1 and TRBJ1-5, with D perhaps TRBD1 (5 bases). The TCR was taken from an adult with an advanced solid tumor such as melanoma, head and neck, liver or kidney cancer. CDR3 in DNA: TGCAGCGTTGATCGCAGGGAGGGACTCAATCAGCCCCAGCATTTT. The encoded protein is CSVDRREGLNQPQHF. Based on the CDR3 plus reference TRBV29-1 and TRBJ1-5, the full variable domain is SAVISQKPSRDICQRGTSLTIQCQVDSQVTMMFWYRQQPGQSLTLIATANQGSEATYESGFVIDKFPISRPNLTFSTLTVSNMSPEDSSIYLCSVDRREGLNQPQHFGDGTRLSIL.